The clone carrying this T cell receptor beta chain was seen a handful of times. Its antigen is not known. Here immunoSEQ multiplex PCR was the method, and the copy in TCRdb shows in-frame clones only, minus some. The profile shows tens of thousands of clones, about 93% of them singletons. The sample is drawn from a study of OX40 agonist ivuxolimab in advanced cancers. Study results and limitations: Both CD4+ and CD8+ T cell populations in blood had undergone clonal expansion by week 6 at 0.1 to 3.0 mg/kg.

There are 15 residues in the CDR3. Germline trimming cut 5 bases from V and 0 bases from J; bases unmatched to any gene: 6. Per germline, CDR1 SGHTA and CDR2 FQGNSA. This TCR derives from an adult with an advanced solid tumor such as melanoma, head and neck, liver or kidney cancer. The sample in question was CD4+ or CD8+ T cells sorted from blood, obtained in a trial of the OX40 agonist ivuxolimab. The V gene is TRBV7-2, the J gene TRBJ2-7, with 8 positions matching TRBD2. CDR3 protein: CASSRSGKDSYEQYF. Here the CDR3 DNA reads TGTGCCAGCAGCCGTAGCGGGAAAGACTCCTACGAGCAGTACTTC. Together with reference TRBV7-2 and TRBJ2-7, the CDR3 gives the full variable domain: GAGVSQSPSNKVTEKGKDVELRCDPISGHTALYWYRQSLGQGLEFLIYFQGNSAPDKSGLPSDRFSAERTGGSVSTLTIQRTQQEDSAVYLCASSRSGKDSYEQYFGPGTRLTVT.